This TCR beta chain was documented in a study of blood T cell repertoires in COVID-19. Whole-study context: PBMCs, B-cell-depleted T cells, or T cells were the source of the cDNA or gDNA that made up the material.

This CDR3 spans 11 amino acids. Germline V gives CDR1 MNHEY, CDR2 SVGEGT. V was clipped by 4 bases and J by 2 bases, with 3 bases between them. Methods used by the authors: Reference gene primer amplification in the assay estimated nucleated cell counts. Profiled with immunoSEQ multiplex PCR; TCRdb holds only in-frame clones, not every one. That table gives V, J and clone size, and the DNA gave D and trimming. The sample holds under 80,000 clones, about 78% seen once. The rearrangement links TRBV6-2 or TRBV6-3 to TRBJ2-7; D uncertain. The sample comprised peripheral blood. This clonotype was obtained from an elderly man with active or convalescent COVID-19. Here the CDR3 reads CASSSTYEQYF. The CDR3 DNA follows: TGTGCCAGCAGTTCTACCTACGAGCAGTACTTC.